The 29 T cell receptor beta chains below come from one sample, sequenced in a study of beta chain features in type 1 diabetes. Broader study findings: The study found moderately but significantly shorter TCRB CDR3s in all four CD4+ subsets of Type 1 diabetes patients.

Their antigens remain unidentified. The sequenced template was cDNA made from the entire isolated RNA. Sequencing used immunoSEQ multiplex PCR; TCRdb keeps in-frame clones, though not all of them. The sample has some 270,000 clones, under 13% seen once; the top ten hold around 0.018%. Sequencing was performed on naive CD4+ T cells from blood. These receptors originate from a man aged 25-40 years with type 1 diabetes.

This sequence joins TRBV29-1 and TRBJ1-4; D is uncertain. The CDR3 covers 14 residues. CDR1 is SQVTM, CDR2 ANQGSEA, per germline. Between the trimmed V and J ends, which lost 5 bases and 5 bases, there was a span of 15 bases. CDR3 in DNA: TGCAGCGTTTTGTTTCCCTGGCAGAATGAAAAACTGTTTTTT. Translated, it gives CSVLFPWQNEKLFF.

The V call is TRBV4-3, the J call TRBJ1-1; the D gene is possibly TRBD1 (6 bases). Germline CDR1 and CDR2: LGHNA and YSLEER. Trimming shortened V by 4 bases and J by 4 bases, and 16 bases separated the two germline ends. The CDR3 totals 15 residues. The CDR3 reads CASSPGEYRGTEAFF. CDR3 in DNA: TGCGCCAGCAGCCCAGGGGAGTATCGTGGCACTGAAGCTTTCTTT.

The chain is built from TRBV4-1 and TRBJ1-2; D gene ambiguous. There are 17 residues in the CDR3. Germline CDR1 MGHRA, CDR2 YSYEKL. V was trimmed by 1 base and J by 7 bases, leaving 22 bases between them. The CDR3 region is CASSQVGRRRVDSGYTF. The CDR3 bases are TGCGCCAGCAGCCAAGTAGGGAGGAGAAGGGTTGACTCTGGCTACACCTTC.

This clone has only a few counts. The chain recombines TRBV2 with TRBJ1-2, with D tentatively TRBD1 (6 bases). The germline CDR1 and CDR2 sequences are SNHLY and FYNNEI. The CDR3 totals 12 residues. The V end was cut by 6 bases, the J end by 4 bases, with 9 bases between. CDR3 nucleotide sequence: TGTGCCAGCAGGGACAGCAGCTATGGCTACACCTTC. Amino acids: CASRDSSYGYTF.

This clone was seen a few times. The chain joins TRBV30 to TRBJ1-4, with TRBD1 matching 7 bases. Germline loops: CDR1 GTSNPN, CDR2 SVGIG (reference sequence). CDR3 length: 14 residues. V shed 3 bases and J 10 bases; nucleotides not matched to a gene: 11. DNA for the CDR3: TGTGCCTGGAGCGACAGGGTCGATGAGGGAAAACTGTTTTTT. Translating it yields CAWSDRVDEGKLFF.

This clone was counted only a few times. The CDR3 loop reads CASSLVGGPTTDTQYF. The CDR3, as DNA: TGCGCCAGCAGCTTGGTCGGGGGGCCGACCACAGATACGCAGTATTTT. The chain recombines TRBV5-1 with TRBJ2-3, with D possibly TRBD2 on 7 matching bases. V lost 0 bases to trimming and J lost 2 bases, with 13 bases between them. There are 16 residues in the CDR3. The germline CDR1 and CDR2 sequences are SGHRS and YFSETQ.

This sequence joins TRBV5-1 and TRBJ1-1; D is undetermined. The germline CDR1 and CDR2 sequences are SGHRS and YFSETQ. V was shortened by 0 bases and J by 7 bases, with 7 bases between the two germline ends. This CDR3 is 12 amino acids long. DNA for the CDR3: TGCGCCAGCAGCTTGGCGGGAGATGAAGCTTTCTTT. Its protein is CASSLAGDEAFF.

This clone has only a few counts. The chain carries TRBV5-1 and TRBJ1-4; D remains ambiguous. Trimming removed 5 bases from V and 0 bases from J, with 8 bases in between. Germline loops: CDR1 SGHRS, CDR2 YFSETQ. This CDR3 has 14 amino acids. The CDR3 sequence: CASRGQATNEKLFF. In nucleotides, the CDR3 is TGCGCCAGCAGGGGCCAAGCAACTAATGAAAAACTGTTTTTT.

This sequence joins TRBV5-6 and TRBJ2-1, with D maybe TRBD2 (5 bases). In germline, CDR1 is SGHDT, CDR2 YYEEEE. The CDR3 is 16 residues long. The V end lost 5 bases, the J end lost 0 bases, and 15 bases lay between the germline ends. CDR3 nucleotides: TGTGCCAGCAGTATTAGGACGGGGAACTCCTACAATGAGCAGTTCTTC. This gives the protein CASSIRTGNSYNEQFF.

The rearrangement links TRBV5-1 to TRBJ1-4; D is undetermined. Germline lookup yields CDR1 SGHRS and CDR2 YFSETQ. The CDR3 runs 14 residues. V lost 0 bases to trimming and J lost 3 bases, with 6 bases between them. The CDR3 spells CASSLASANEKLFF. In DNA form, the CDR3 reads TGCGCCAGCAGCTTGGCGAGTGCTAATGAAAAACTGTTTTTT.

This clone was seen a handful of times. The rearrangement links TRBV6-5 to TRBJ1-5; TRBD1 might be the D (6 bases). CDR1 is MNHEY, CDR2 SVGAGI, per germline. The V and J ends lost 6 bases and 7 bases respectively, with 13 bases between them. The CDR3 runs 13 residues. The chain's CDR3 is CASSPQGSQPQHF. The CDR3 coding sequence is TGTGCCAGCAGCCCACAGGGAAGCCAGCCCCAGCATTTT.

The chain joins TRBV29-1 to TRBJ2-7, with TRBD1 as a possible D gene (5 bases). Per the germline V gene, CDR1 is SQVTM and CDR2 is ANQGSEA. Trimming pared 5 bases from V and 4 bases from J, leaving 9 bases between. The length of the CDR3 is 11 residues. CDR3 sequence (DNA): TGCAGCGTTACAACAGGTTACGAGCAGTACTTC. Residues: CSVTTGYEQYF.

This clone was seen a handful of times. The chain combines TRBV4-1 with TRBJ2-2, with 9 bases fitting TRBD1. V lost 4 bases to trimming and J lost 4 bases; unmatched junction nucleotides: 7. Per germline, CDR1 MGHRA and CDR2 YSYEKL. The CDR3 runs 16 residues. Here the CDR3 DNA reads TGCGCCAGCAGCCGAGGTGCGGGACAGGGCACCGGGGAGCTGTTTTTT. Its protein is CASSRGAGQGTGELFF.

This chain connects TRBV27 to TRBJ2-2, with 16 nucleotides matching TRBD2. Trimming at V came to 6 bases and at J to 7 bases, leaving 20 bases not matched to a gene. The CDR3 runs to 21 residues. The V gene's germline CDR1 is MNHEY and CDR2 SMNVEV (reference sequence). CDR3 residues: CASRTLGLAGGPSLRDGELFF. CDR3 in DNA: TGTGCCAGCAGGACCCTGGGACTAGCGGGGGGGCCAAGTCTTAGGGACGGGGAGCTGTTTTTT.

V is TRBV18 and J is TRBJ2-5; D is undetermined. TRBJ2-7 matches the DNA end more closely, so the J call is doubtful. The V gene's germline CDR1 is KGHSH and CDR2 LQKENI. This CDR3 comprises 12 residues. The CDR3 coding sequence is TGTGCCAGCTCCCCTAATGCCTACGAGCAGTACTTC. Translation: CASSPNAYEQYF.

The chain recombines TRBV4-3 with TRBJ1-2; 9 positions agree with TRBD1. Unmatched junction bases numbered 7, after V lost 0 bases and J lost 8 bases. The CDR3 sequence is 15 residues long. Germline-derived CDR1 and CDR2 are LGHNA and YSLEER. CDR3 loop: CASSQDRWTGDGYTF. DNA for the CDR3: TGCGCCAGCAGCCAAGATCGGTGGACAGGGGACGGCTACACCTTC.

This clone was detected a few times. CDR3 loop: CASSVERRGTGELFF. In nucleotides, the CDR3 is TGTGCCAGCAGCGTAGAACGGAGGGGCACCGGGGAGCTGTTTTTT. The chain recombines TRBV9 with TRBJ2-2, with D tentatively TRBD2 (6 bases). The CDR3 extends over 15 amino acids. V was shortened by 0 bases and J by 4 bases, with 10 bases between the two germline ends. CDR1 is SGDLS and CDR2 is YYNGEE in the germline V gene.

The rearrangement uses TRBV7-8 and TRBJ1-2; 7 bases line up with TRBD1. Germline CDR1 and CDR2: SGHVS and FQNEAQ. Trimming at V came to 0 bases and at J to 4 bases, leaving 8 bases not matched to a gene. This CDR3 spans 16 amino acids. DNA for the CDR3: TGTGCCAGCAGCTTAGCGGAGGGACAGCCCGCCTATGGCTACACCTTC. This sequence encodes CASSLAEGQPAYGYTF.

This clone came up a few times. The CDR3 DNA follows: TGTGCCAGTAGTATTGAACAGGGGAACACTGAAGCTTTCTTT. Residues: CASSIEQGNTEAFF. This chain connects TRBV19 to TRBJ1-1, with D possibly TRBD1 on 6 matching bases. Germline V CDR1 and CDR2: LNHDA, SQIVND (reference sequence). V lost 3 bases, J lost 1 base, and 9 bases lay in between. The CDR3 has 14 amino acids.

CDR3: CASSEEMNTEAFF. The CDR3 bases are TGTGCCAGCTCAGAAGAGATGAACACTGAAGCTTTCTTT. The chain carries TRBV18 and TRBJ1-1; no definite D call. The V end lost 5 bases, the J end lost 0 bases, and 7 bases lay between the germline ends. The CDR3 extends over 13 amino acids. Germline V gene sequence: CDR1 KGHSH, CDR2 LQKENI. Combining the CDR3 with reference TRBV18 and TRBJ1-1 gives the whole variable domain NAGVMQNPRHLVRRRGQEARLRCSPMKGHSHVYWYRQLPEEGLKFMVYLQKENIIDESGMPKERFSAEFPKEGPSILRIQQVVRGDSAAYFCASSEEMNTEAFFGQGTRLTVV.

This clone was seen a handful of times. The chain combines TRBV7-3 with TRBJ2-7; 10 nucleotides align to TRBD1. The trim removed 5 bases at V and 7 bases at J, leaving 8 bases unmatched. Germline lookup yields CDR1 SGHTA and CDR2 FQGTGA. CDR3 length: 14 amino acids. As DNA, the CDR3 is TGTGCCAGCAGCGCGGGACAGGGGCCGCAGGAGCAGTACTTC. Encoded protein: CASSAGQGPQEQYF.

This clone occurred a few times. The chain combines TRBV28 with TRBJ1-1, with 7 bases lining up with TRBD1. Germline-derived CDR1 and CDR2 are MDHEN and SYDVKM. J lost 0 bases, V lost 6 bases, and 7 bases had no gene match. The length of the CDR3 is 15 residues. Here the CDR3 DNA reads TGTGCCAGCAGCCCACCGGACAGGATGAACACTGAAGCTTTCTTT. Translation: CASSPPDRMNTEAFF.

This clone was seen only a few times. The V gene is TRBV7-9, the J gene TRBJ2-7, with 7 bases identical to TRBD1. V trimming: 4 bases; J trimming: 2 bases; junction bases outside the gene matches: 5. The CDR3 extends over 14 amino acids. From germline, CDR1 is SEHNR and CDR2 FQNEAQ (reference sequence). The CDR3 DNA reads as TGTGCCAGCAGCTCTTCCGGGACAGCCTACGAGCAGTACTTC. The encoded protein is CASSSSGTAYEQYF.

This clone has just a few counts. CDR3 amino acids: CASTTTGVAGEQYF. Written as DNA, the CDR3 is TGTGCCAGTACTACAACAGGGGTCGCAGGGGAGCAGTACTTC. V gene TRBV19 combines with J gene TRBJ2-7; TRBD1 agrees at 7 bases. The trim removed 7 bases at V and 7 bases at J, leaving 13 bases unmatched. The CDR3 is 14 residues long. CDR1 and CDR2 from the germline V gene are LNHDA and SQIVND (reference sequence).

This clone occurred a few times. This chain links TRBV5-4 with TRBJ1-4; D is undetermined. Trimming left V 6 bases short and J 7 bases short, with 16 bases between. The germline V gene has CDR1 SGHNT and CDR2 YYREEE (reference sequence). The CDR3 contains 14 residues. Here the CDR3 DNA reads TGTGCCAGCACCCTGGCGGGGTCAGGTGAAAAACTGTTTTTT. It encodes CASTLAGSGEKLFF.

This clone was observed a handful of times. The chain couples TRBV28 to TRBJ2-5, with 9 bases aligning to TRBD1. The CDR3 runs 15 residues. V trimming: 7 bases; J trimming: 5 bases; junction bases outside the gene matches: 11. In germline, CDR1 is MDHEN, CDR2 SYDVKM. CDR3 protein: CASTSSGQGPETQYF. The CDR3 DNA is TGTGCCAGCACCTCCTCCGGACAGGGGCCGGAGACCCAGTACTTC.

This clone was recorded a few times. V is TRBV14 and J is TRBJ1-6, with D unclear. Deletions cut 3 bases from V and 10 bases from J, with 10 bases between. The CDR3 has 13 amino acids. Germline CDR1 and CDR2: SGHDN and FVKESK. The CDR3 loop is CASSQGLGSPLHF. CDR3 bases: TGTGCCAGCAGCCAGGGTTTGGGCTCACCCCTCCACTTT.

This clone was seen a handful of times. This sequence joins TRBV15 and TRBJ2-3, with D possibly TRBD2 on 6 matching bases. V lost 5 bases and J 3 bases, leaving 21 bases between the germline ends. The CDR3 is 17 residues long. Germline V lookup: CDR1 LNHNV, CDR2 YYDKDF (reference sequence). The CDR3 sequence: CATSAQIGSRGTDTQYF. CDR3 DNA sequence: TGTGCCACCAGCGCTCAAATCGGTAGCCGGGGGACAGATACGCAGTATTTT.

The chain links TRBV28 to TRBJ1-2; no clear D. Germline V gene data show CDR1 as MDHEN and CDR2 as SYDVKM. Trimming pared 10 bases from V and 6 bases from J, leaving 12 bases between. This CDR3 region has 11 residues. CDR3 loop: CATSGGNGYTF. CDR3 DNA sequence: TGTGCCACCTCAGGAGGCAATGGCTACACCTTC.